This TCR beta chain was sequenced for a study of T-cell reconstitution after alpha-beta-depleted transplantation in children. Findings and caveats of the study: One year after transplant, T-cell counts and diversity came mostly from newly produced T cells. About two months after transplant, alpha-beta T cells reportedly came from several hundred expanded graft clones. The origin of high day-60 TCRbeta diversity in some patients lay in surviving recipient T cells and thymic progenitors.

Unique molecular identifiers were built into the TCRbeta library. MiXCR was run by TCRdb on the PCR reads, yielding one entry per CDR3 protein. The table shows approximately 1,000,000 distinct CDR3 sequences, with less than 30% occurring only once. On this clonotype itself: Its antigen remains unknown.

The V and J ends lost 3 bases and 5 bases respectively, with 10 bases between them. The CDR3 extends over 13 amino acids. Here the sequenced sample was PBMCs, mostly from graft donor cells, taken 360 days after TCRalphabeta/CD19-depleted stem cell transplant. The rearrangement uses TRBV12-3 or TRBV12-4 and TRBJ2-5; no reliable D call. The clonotype comes from a boy under two years old who had a stem cell transplant for SCID, so the T cells may come from the graft donor. For the CDR3, the DNA is TGTGCCAGCAGTTTCTGGTCGGCGGAGACCCAGTACTTC. It codes for CASSFWSAETQYF.